This passage covers 8 T cell receptor beta chains from one sample sequenced in a study of blood T cell repertoires in COVID-19 (dated by TCRdb to 2018 to 2020). Library generation was performed with the immunoSEQ multiplex PCR assay. What TCRdb holds here is the immuneACCESS table cut down to in-frame rearrangements. Part of the clones is not present; checked against another copy, under half of the missing clones reflect an unresolved V gene, and the others are unexplained. This sample gives about 120,000 clones in total; approximately 90% of them show up just once. The top ten clones comprise 1.5% to 2% of the sample. Sequencing was done on a sample of peripheral blood. The origin of the receptors is a human donor with active COVID-19. The donor label of this sample is uncertain.

The chain carries TRBV28 and TRBJ2-7, with 11 bases matching TRBD1. The CDR3 length is 14 residues. CDR1 is MDHEN and CDR2 is SYDVKM in the germline V gene. J gave up 3 bases and V 6 bases, and 4 bases lay outside the gene matches. DNA of the CDR3: TGTGCCAGCAGGGGGACAGGGGGAATCTACGAGCAGTACTTC. This codes for CASRGTGGIYEQYF.

The sample holds a few counts of this clone. CDR3 amino acids: CASSPRTSRGEYEQYF. In DNA form, the CDR3 reads TGTGCCAGCAGCCCGCGGACTAGCAGGGGAGAATACGAGCAGTACTTC. The gene calls are TRBV7-9 and TRBJ2-7, with 8 bases aligning to TRBD2. CDR1 and CDR2 from the germline V gene are SEHNR and FQNEAQ (reference sequence). The CDR3 has 16 amino acids. Unmatched junction bases numbered 13, after V lost 5 bases and J lost 4 bases.

The table lists this clone with a few counts. CDR3 in amino acids: CASSYSTSQVGYEQYF. CDR3 nucleotide sequence: TGTGCCAGCAGTTACTCGACTTCACAGGTAGGCTACGAGCAGTACTTC. This sequence joins TRBV6-2 or TRBV6-3 and TRBJ2-7; D is possibly TRBD1 (5 bases). The V end was cut by 0 bases, the J end by 3 bases, with 15 bases between. Germline CDR1 and CDR2: MNHEY and SVGEGT. This CDR3 has 16 amino acids.

V gene TRBV6-6 combines with J gene TRBJ2-7; 7 bases fit TRBD2. The germline gives CDR1 MNHNY, CDR2 SVGAGI (reference sequence). Losses at the gene ends were 8 bases for V and 7 bases for J; bases not matched to a gene: 14. CDR3 length: 14 residues. CDR3 nucleotides: TGTGCCAGCGGGGAGAGGGACTACATCTTGGAGCAGTACTTC. Translation: CASGERDYILEQYF.

This sequence joins TRBV27 and TRBJ1-2, with D perhaps matching TRBD1 (6 bases). The germline V and J ends were trimmed by 5 bases and 8 bases, with 18 bases remaining between them. The CDR3 has 14 amino acids. Germline CDR1 MNHEY, CDR2 SMNVEV (reference sequence). CDR3 amino acids: CASSKNGGALGYTF. DNA for the CDR3: TGTGCCAGCAGTAAGAACGGGGGGGCTTTAGGCTACACCTTC.

The genes are TRBV5-1 and TRBJ1-2; 7 positions agree with TRBD1. Losses at the gene ends were 0 bases for V and 3 bases for J; bases not matched to a gene: 5. The germline CDR1 and CDR2 sequences are SGHRS and YFSETQ. CDR3 size: 15 residues. CDR3 nucleotides: TGCGCCAGCAGCTTGGGGTGGGACAGAGACTATGGCTACACCTTC. This gives the protein CASSLGWDRDYGYTF.

The rearrangement uses TRBV24-1 and TRBJ2-6; the D gene is possibly TRBD1 (6 bases). Trimming stripped 0 bases from V and 0 bases from J, with 11 bases between. Germline CDR1 KGHDR, CDR2 SFDVKD. This CDR3 spans 18 amino acids. CDR3 DNA sequence: TGTGCCACCAGTGATTTGACAGGGAATAACTCTGGGGCCAACGTCCTGACTTTC. It yields the protein CATSDLTGNNSGANVLTF.

The chain carries TRBV18 and TRBJ1-1; tentative D call: TRBD1 (6 bases). Trimming took off 3 bases at V and 0 bases at J, with 14 bases between the two ends. The CDR3 loop spans 16 amino acids. Germline V gives CDR1 KGHSH, CDR2 LQKENI. In DNA form, the CDR3 reads TGTGCCAGCTCACCTCTTAGGACAGCCATGAACACTGAAGCTTTCTTT. Amino acids: CASSPLRTAMNTEAFF.